The 7 T cell receptor beta chains below all came from one sample that was sequenced in a study of T cells after yellow fever vaccination. MiXCR was run by TCRdb on the 5' RACE reads, yielding one entry per CDR3 protein. This sample has some 260,000 distinct CDR3 sequences, with around 5.2% found just once. The material sequenced was CD4+ T cells sorted from PBMCs, taken on the day of the yellow fever booster vaccination. The source is a man aged 18 to 29 who received the YFV17D yellow fever vaccine.

V usage is TRBV24-1 and J usage is TRBJ2-2; 9 bases are shared with TRBD1. In germline, CDR1 is KGHDR, CDR2 SFDVKD. Trimming cost V 7 bases and J 6 bases; bases outside gene matches: 8. The CDR3 runs 15 residues. For the CDR3, the DNA is TGTGCCACCAGACCGGGACAGGGTTCTCCCGGGGAGCTGTTTTTT. Its translation: CATRPGQGSPGELFF.

At least ten counts were recorded for this clonotype. The chain combines TRBV23-1 with TRBJ2-1; 9 bases are a match to TRBD2. TRBV23-1 is reported as an ORF; its role is uncertain. V lost 7 bases and J lost 5; bases outside the gene matches: 15. The CDR3 is 17 residues long. The CDR3 DNA reads as TGCGCCAGCAACCACGTGATGGCGGGGGGGCCTGACAATGAGCAGTTCTTC. This sequence encodes CASNHVMAGGPDNEQFF.

This clonotype was found many times. As DNA, the CDR3 is TGTGCCAGCAGCCCCTCTTCGAGGGAGACCCAGTACTTC. Translation gives CASSPSSRETQYF. The gene calls are TRBV7-7 and TRBJ2-5; D unresolved. Germline CDR1 reads SSHAT; CDR2 reads FNYEAQ (reference sequence). Trimming removed 5 bases from V and 5 bases from J, with 12 bases in between. This CDR3 comprises 13 residues. The full variable domain, rest sourced from reference TRBV7-7 and TRBJ2-5, is GAGVSQSPRYKVTKRGQDVTLRCDPISSHATLYWYQQALGQGPEFLTYFNYEAQPDKSGLPSDRFSAERPEGSISTLTIQRTEQRDSAMYRCASSPSSRETQYFGPGTRLLVL.

This clonotype has a handful of counts. The chain couples TRBV11-2 to TRBJ2-6; a weak D match, TRBD1 (5 bases). The CDR3 covers 18 residues. The germline V gene has CDR1 SGHAT and CDR2 FQNNGV. V was cut by 6 bases and J by 1 base, with 19 bases left in between. The CDR3 sequence: CASRVDRFPRSGANVLTF. In DNA, the CDR3 is TGTGCCAGCAGGGTTGACAGATTCCCTCGTTCTGGGGCCAACGTCCTGACTTTC. The full variable domain, completed using reference TRBV11-2 and TRBJ2-6, is EAGVAQSPRYKIIEKRQSVAFWCNPISGHATLYWYQQILGQGPKLLIQFQNNGVVDDSQLPKDRFSAERLKGVDSTLKIQPAKLEDSAVYLCASRVDRFPRSGANVLTFGAGSRLTVL.

This chain joins TRBV30 and TRBJ2-5, with a weak D call TRBD2 (5 bases). The V end was cut by 2 bases, the J end by 1 base, with 8 bases between. Germline loops: CDR1 GTSNPN, CDR2 SVGIG (reference sequence). The CDR3 runs 13 residues. In DNA, the CDR3 is TGTGCCTGGAGTCAAACTAGCCAAGAGACCCAGTACTTC. This codes for CAWSQTSQETQYF. Complete variable domain (other parts from reference TRBV30 and TRBJ2-5): SQTIHQWPATLVQPVGSPLSLECTVEGTSNPNLYWYRQAAGRGLQLLFYSVGIGQISSEVPQNLSASRPQDRQFILSSKKLLLSDSGFYLCAWSQTSQETQYFGPGTRLLVL.

In this sample, this clonotype turned up many times. The chain uses TRBV7-9 and TRBJ2-5; 9 nucleotides line up with TRBD1. The trim removed 5 bases at V and 4 bases at J, leaving 11 bases unmatched. There are 16 residues in the CDR3. Germline-derived CDR1 and CDR2 are SEHNR and FQNEAQ (reference sequence). The CDR3 nucleotides are TGTGCCAGCAGCGTACCGGGACAGGGCTTCGGAGAGACCCAGTACTTC. Its translation: CASSVPGQGFGETQYF.

This clonotype has a handful of counts. The gene calls are TRBV5-4 and TRBJ1-5; tentatively, D is TRBD1 (6 bases). The CDR3 sequence is 13 residues long. Germline CDR1 SGHNT, CDR2 YYREEE (reference sequence). Trimming shortened V by 3 bases and J by 6 bases, and 10 bases separated the two germline ends. CDR3 coding DNA: TGTGCCAGCAGCTCAGGGGTCGGTCAGCCCCAGCATTTT. It specifies CASSSGVGQPQHF.